This T cell receptor beta chain was captured by sequencing in a study of blood T cell repertoires in COVID-19. Overall study context: There were acute and convalescent COVID-19 samples, and they came from the United States, Italy and Spain. Sample material is recorded as cDNA or gDNA derived from T cells, B-cell-depleted T cells, or PBMCs.

J was trimmed by 6 bases and V by 8 bases; bases with no gene match: 12. From germline, CDR1 is LNHDA and CDR2 SQIVND (reference sequence). The CDR3 runs 15 residues. Profiling relied on immunoSEQ multiplex PCR, and the TCRdb table lists in-frame clones only, not all of them. Of approximately 230,000 clones listed, approximately 90% were seen once; the top ten hold 2.1%. This TCR derives from a woman in her 40s who had recovered from COVID-19. V and J are TRBV19 and TRBJ1-5; 8 nucleotides line up with TRBD1. Sequences were obtained from peripheral blood. The chain's CDR3 is CASELGTGGSQPQHF. CDR3 bases: TGTGCCAGTGAGCTGGGGACAGGAGGGAGTCAGCCCCAGCATTTT.